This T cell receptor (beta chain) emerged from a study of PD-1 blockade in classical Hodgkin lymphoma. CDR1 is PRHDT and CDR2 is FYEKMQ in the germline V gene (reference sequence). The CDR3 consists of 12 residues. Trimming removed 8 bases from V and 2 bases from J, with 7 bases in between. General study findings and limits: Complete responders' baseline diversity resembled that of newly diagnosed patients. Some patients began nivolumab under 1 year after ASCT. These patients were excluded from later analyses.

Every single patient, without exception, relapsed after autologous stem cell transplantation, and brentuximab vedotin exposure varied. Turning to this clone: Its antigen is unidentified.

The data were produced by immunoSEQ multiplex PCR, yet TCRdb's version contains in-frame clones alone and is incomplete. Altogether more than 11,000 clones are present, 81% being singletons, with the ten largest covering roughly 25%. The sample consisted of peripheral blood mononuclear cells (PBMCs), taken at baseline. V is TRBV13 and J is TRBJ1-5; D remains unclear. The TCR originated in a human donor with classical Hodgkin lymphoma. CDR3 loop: CASRRGNQPQHF. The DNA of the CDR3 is TGTGCCAGCCGCCGGGGCAATCAGCCCCAGCATTTT.